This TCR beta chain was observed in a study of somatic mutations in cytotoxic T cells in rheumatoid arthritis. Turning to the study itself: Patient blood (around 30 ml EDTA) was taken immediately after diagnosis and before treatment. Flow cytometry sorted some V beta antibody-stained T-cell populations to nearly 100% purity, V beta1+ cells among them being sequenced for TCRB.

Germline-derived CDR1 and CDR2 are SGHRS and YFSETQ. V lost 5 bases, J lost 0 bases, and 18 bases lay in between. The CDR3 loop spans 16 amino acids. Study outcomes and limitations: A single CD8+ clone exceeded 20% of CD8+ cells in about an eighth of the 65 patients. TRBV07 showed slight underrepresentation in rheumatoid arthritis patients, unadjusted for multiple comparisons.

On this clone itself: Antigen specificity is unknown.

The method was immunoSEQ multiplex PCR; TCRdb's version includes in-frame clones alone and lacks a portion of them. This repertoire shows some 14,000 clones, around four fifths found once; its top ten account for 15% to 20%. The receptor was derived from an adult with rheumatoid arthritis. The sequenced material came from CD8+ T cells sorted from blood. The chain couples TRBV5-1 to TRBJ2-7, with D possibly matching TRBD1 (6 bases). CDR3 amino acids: CASRSAQGSSSYEQYF. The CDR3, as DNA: TGCGCCAGCAGGTCAGCTCAGGGGTCCAGCTCCTACGAGCAGTACTTC.